This T cell receptor beta chain stems from a study of immune characterization of retroperitoneal liposarcoma. This clonotype counts as medium-sized (0.01 to 0.1%). The CDR3 loop spans 16 amino acids. CDR1 is SGHTA, CDR2 FQGNSA, per germline. V was clipped by 3 bases and J by 13 bases; unmatched bases: 18. TCRdb re-called the PCR reads with MiXCR, one entry per CDR3 protein. This sample has 8,500 to 11,000 distinct CDR3 sequences, with 28% found just once. Material: tumor tissue. This sequence was found in a female donor with retroperitoneal liposarcoma. V and J are TRBV7-2 and TRBJ2-1, with TRBD2 matching 7 bases. The CDR3 reads CASSLSAGVTKNIQFF. Written as DNA, the CDR3 is TGTGCCAGCAGCTTGTCTGCGGGAGTTACCAAAAACATTCAGTTCTTC.